This T cell receptor (beta chain) was observed in a study of cytomegalovirus exposure and HLA in healthy donors. Per germline, CDR1 KGHSH and CDR2 LQKENI. Losses at the gene ends were 3 bases for V and 5 bases for J; bases not matched to a gene: 10. This CDR3 spans 17 amino acids. The protocol was immunoSEQ multiplex PCR, while the TCRdb copy is restricted to in-frame clones and leaves out a portion. The sample has approximately 71,000 clones, about 94% seen once. This clone has a single count. The sample taken for sequencing was PBMCs. The chain combines TRBV18 with TRBJ2-1, with 10 bases that match TRBD2. This TCR was sampled from a woman under 30 in good health and CMV-seronegative. In DNA form, the CDR3 reads TGTGCCAGCTCACCGCGACTACTAGCGGGGTCCCACAATGAGCAGTTCTTC. Its protein product is CASSPRLLAGSHNEQFF.